The TCR beta chain under discussion was sequenced for a study of cytomegalovirus exposure and HLA in healthy donors. Study-wide points: In a later analysis, most CMV-associated TCR beta chains appeared HLA-restricted. When analyzed later, a missense DCLRE1C variant was found to be linked to TCR beta V- and J-gene trimming.

As to this clone: Its target is unknown.

The CDR3 covers 13 residues. V was pared by 2 bases and J by 8 bases, with 12 bases between. Germline V gene sequence: CDR1 SGHVS, CDR2 FQNEAQ. With 60 Vbeta and 13 Jbeta primers, the PCR was carried out. Assay used: immunoSEQ multiplex PCR; TCRdb lists only in-frame clones, some missing. The repertoire table contains about 210,000 clones. The receptor's source is a woman in her 30s in good health and CMV-seropositive. Sequenced material: PBMCs. The chain uses TRBV7-8 and TRBJ1-1, with unresolved D. As DNA, the CDR3 is TGTGCCAGCAGCTTATTCCCCACAGAGGAAGCTTTCTTT. It specifies CASSLFPTEEAFF.